Presented here are 20 T cell receptor beta chains from one specimen sequenced in a study of CD8 T cells in Susac syndrome. Reverse transcription of about 0.45 to 1 ug RNA was performed with random hexamers. TCRdb re-called the immunoSEQ multiplex PCR reads through MiXCR, storing one row per CDR3 protein. The sample lists 100,000 to 150,000 distinct CDR3 sequences; approximately 96% were seen once. Sequencing input: CD8+ T cells from PBMCs. The source is a human donor with Susac syndrome.

The chain couples TRBV9 to TRBJ1-1, with D tentatively TRBD1 (5 bases). Germline V lookup: CDR1 SGDLS, CDR2 YYNGEE. Trimming took 1 base from V and 4 from J, leaving 14 bases between them. The CDR3 totals 15 residues. CDR3 region: CASSVQGSGATEAFF. Here the CDR3 DNA reads TGTGCCAGCAGCGTACAGGGATCTGGGGCCACTGAAGCTTTCTTT.

This clonotype was seen only once. The chain couples TRBV27 to TRBJ1-2; D may be TRBD1 (6 bases). In germline, CDR1 is MNHEY, CDR2 SMNVEV (reference sequence). The CDR3 has 15 amino acids. V lost 3 bases and J lost 4, with 15 bases in between. In DNA form, the CDR3 reads TGTGCCAGCAGTTTGGGCAGGGGCCCTAGCTATGGCTACACCTTC. Residues: CASSLGRGPSYGYTF.

The chain links TRBV7-9 to TRBJ2-5; 10 bases are a match to TRBD1. There are 15 residues in the CDR3. The V gene end was trimmed by 3 bases and the J gene end by 2 bases; junction bases not matched to a gene: 3. CDR1 and CDR2 from the germline V gene are SEHNR and FQNEAQ (reference sequence). CDR3: CASSFGTGDQETQYF. The CDR3 bases are TGTGCCAGCAGCTTCGGGACAGGGGATCAAGAGACCCAGTACTTC.

This chain joins TRBV27 and TRBJ2-7; no clear D. CDR1 is MNHEY, CDR2 SMNVEV, per germline (reference sequence). The CDR3 totals 13 residues. V shed 0 bases and J shed 0 bases, with 3 bases lying between them. The CDR3 spells CASSLSISYEQYF. The CDR3 region has the DNA TGTGCCAGCAGTTTATCCATCTCCTACGAGCAGTACTTC.

As DNA, the CDR3 is TGTGCCTGGAGTGCCCCATCAGATACGCAGTATTTT. This codes for CAWSAPSDTQYF. The gene calls are TRBV30 and TRBJ2-3, with D uncertain. The CDR3 consists of 12 residues. V lost 1 base, J lost 4 bases, and 6 bases lay in between. Germline lookup yields CDR1 GTSNPN and CDR2 SVGIG (reference sequence).

This rearrangement joins TRBV20-1 to TRBJ2-7; 11 bases line up with TRBD2. This CDR3 comprises 18 residues. V dropped 1 base and J dropped 2; count of bases not matched to a gene: 13. The germline CDR1 and CDR2 sequences are DFQATT and SNEGSKA (reference sequence). DNA for the CDR3: TGCAGTGCTAGAGGTTCCACTAGCGGGAGCGAAGGTACCTACGAGCAGTACTTC. Protein: CSARGSTSGSEGTYEQYF.

The chain has TRBV20-1 and TRBJ2-1; D is unclear. The CDR3 is made up of 16 amino acids. Germline V gene sequence: CDR1 DFQATT, CDR2 SNEGSKA (reference sequence). V shed 0 bases and J shed 4 bases, with 16 bases lying between them. Here the CDR3 reads CSARDPTSKEYNEQFF. The CDR3 DNA reads TGCAGTGCTAGAGATCCCACATCAAAAGAGTACAATGAGCAGTTCTTC.

The chain is built from TRBV7-9 and TRBJ2-3; D remains ambiguous. The CDR3 is 11 residues long. Trimming shortened V by 2 bases and J by 6 bases, and 3 bases separated the two germline ends. Germline lookup yields CDR1 SEHNR and CDR2 FQNEAQ (reference sequence). This chain's CDR3 is CASSLWDTQYF. CDR3 nucleotide sequence: TGTGCCAGCAGCTTATGGGATACGCAGTATTTT.

The chain is built from TRBV7-9 and TRBJ1-3, with unresolved D. The CDR3 length is 14 residues. Trimming removed 4 bases at V and 0 bases at J, with 7 bases between. CDR1 is SEHNR and CDR2 is FQNEAQ in the germline V gene (reference sequence). CDR3 sequence (DNA): TGTGCCAGCAGCTCAGGCCTCTCTGGAAACACCATATATTTT. It codes for CASSSGLSGNTIYF.

The table lists this clonotype with a count of one. The V and J genes are TRBV12-3 or TRBV12-4 and TRBJ2-7; 11 bases align to TRBD2. The CDR3 runs to 14 residues. Trimming took 5 bases from V and 4 from J; bases not matched to a gene: 4. The CDR3 coding sequence is TGTGCCAGCAGTGTCTTAGCGGGAGGGTACGAGCAGTACTTC. Protein product: CASSVLAGGYEQYF.

The V call is TRBV30, the J call TRBJ1-6; D might be TRBD1 (5 bases). The CDR3 is 15 amino acids. Deletions cut 1 base from V and 7 bases from J, with 14 bases between. CDR1 and CDR2 from the germline V gene are GTSNPN and SVGIG (reference sequence). In nucleotides, the CDR3 is TGTGCCTGGAGTGGATCGGGACCGAACAATTCACCCCTCCACTTT. Amino acid sequence: CAWSGSGPNNSPLHF.

The chain uses TRBV9 and TRBJ2-7; D is unresolved. V lost 0 bases and J lost 9, with 7 bases in between. The germline CDR1 and CDR2 sequences are SGDLS and YYNGEE. The CDR3 covers 11 residues. This chain's CDR3 is CASSVVSGQYF. CDR3 bases: TGTGCCAGCAGCGTAGTGAGTGGGCAGTACTTC.

The J gene is TRBJ1-2, the V gene TRBV30; TRBD1 might be the D (6 bases). Germline V CDR1 and CDR2: GTSNPN, SVGIG (reference sequence). The CDR3 length is 12 residues. V lost 4 bases, J lost 4 bases, and 10 bases lay in between. CDR3: CAWTQGGYGYTF. DNA for the CDR3: TGTGCCTGGACTCAAGGGGGCTATGGCTACACCTTC.

The chain recombines TRBV12-3 or TRBV12-4 with TRBJ1-1; D gene unclear. Trimming cost V 5 bases and J 0 bases, with 7 bases left between them. This CDR3 comprises 13 residues. CDR3: CASSTSMNTEAFF. CDR3 bases: TGTGCCAGCAGTACATCTATGAACACTGAAGCTTTCTTT.

This chain links TRBV5-4 with TRBJ2-3, with 7 bases that match TRBD2. Germline CDR1 SGHNT, CDR2 YYREEE (reference sequence). The CDR3 is 13 amino acids. After removal of 3 bases from V and 4 bases from J, the junction contained 2 bases not matched to a gene. The CDR3 DNA sequence: TGTGCCAGCAGCTGGGCGGGGGCAGATACGCAGTATTTT. It specifies CASSWAGADTQYF. The whole variable domain, remainder taken from reference TRBV5-4 and TRBJ2-3, is ETGVTQSPTHLIKTRGQQVTLRCSSQSGHNTVSWYQQALGQGPQFIFQYYREEENGRGNFPPRFSGLQFPNYSSELNVNALELDDSALYLCASSWAGADTQYFGPGTRLTVL.

V and J are TRBV7-9 and TRBJ2-7; the D is unclear. The ends were cut back, 2 bases at V and 2 bases at J, with 4 bases in the middle. Germline CDR1 reads SEHNR; CDR2 reads FQNEAQ (reference sequence). CDR3 length: 12 amino acids. CDR3 DNA sequence: TGTGCCAGCAGCTTAACGGCCTACGAGCAGTACTTC. Its translation is CASSLTAYEQYF.

The J gene is TRBJ2-7, the V gene TRBV6-2 or TRBV6-3; D might be TRBD2 (6 bases). Per germline, CDR1 MNHEY and CDR2 SVGEGT. The CDR3 loop spans 14 amino acids. Trimming cost V 6 bases and J 0 bases, with 12 bases left between them. The CDR3 nucleotides read TGTGCCAGCAGCTCCTCGGGACTCTCCTACGAGCAGTACTTC. Translating gives CASSSSGLSYEQYF.

J is TRBJ1-1 and V is TRBV6-1, with a tentative D call TRBD1 (5 bases). CDR3 length equals 16 residues. Germline V gene data show CDR1 as MNHNS and CDR2 as SASEGT. V lost 0 bases and J lost 1, with 12 bases in between. The CDR3 DNA reads as TGTGCCAGCAGTGAAGCGGAAGGGGCCGGGAACACTGAAGCTTTCTTT. It is translated as CASSEAEGAGNTEAFF.

The chain combines TRBV4-2 with TRBJ2-6; 10 bases are a match to TRBD1. The germline V gene encodes CDR1 LGHNA and CDR2 YNFKEQ. V shed 1 base and J 0 bases; nucleotides not matched to a gene: 3. The CDR3 spans 18 residues. The CDR3 nucleotides read TGTGCCAGCAGCCAAGGGACAGGGGGATTCTCTGGGGCCAACGTCCTGACTTTC. Residues: CASSQGTGGFSGANVLTF.

V and J are TRBV20-1 and TRBJ2-7; TRBD2 agrees at 15 bases. CDR3 length equals 14 residues. Germline CDR1 is DFQATT and CDR2 is SNEGSKA (reference sequence). The V and J ends lost 5 bases and 4 bases, in that order; junction bases with no gene match: 3. CDR3 loop: CSAQGLAGGYEQYF. The CDR3 nucleotides are TGCAGTGCTCAGGGACTAGCGGGGGGATACGAGCAGTACTTC.